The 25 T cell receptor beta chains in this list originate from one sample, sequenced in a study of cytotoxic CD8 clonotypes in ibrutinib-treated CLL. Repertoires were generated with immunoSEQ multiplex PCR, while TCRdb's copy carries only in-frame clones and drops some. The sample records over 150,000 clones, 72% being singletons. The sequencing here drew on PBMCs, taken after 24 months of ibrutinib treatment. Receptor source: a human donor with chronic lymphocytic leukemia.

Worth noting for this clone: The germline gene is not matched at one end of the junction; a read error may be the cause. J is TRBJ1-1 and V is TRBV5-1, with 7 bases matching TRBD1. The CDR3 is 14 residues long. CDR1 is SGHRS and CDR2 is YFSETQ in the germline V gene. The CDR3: CVSSLTGRDTEAFF. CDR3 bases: TGCGTCAGCAGCTTGACAGGGCGGGACACTGAAGCTTTCTTT.

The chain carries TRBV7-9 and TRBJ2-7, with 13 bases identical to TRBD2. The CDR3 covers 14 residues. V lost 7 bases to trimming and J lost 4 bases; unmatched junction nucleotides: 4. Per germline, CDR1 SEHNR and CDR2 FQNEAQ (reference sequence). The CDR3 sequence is CASTRLAGGYEQYF. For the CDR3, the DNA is TGTGCCAGCACAAGACTAGCGGGAGGATACGAGCAGTACTTC.

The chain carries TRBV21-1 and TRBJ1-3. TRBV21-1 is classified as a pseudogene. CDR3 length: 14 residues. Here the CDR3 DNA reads TGTGCCCCTCTCGGCCCCAACTCTGGAAACACCATATATTTT. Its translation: CAPLGPNSGNTIYF.

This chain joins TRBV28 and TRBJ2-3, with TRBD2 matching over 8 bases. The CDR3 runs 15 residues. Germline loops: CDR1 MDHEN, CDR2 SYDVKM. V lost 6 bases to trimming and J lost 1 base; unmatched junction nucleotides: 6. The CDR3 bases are TGTGCCAGCAGCCAGACGGGAGGGGGCACAGATACGCAGTATTTT. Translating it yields CASSQTGGGTDTQYF.

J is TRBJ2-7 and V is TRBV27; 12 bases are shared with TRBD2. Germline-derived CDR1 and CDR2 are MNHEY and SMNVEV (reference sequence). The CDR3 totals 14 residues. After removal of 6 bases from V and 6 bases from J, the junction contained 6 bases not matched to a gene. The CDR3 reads CASRRLAGDSEQYF. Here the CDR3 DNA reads TGTGCCAGCAGGCGACTAGCGGGAGATTCCGAGCAGTACTTC.

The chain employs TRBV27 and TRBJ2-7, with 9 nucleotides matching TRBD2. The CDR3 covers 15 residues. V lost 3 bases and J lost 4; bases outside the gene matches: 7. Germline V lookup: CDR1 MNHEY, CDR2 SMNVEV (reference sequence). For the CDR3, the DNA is TGTGCCAGCAGTTTTGCTAGCGGGACCTTTTACGAGCAGTACTTC. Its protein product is CASSFASGTFYEQYF.

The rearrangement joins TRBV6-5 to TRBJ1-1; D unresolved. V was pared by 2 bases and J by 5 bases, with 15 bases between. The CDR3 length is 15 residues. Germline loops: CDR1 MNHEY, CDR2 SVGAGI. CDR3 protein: CASSYNTKFGTEAFF. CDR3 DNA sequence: TGTGCCAGCAGTTACAATACTAAGTTCGGGACTGAAGCTTTCTTT.

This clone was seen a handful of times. Written as DNA, the CDR3 is TGTGCCAGCAGGCCCCTAACTATGGAAGGCTACACCTTC. Translation gives CASRPLTMEGYTF. The chain combines TRBV6-5 with TRBJ1-2; no reliable D call. The length of the CDR3 is 13 residues. Germline assignment: CDR1 MNHEY and CDR2 SVGAGI. The germline V and J ends were trimmed by 6 bases and 8 bases, with 16 bases remaining between them.

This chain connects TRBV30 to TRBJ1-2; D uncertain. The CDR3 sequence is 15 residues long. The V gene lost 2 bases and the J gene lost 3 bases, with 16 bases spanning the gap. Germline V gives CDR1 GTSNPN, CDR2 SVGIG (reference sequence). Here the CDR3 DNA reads TGTGCCTGGAGTTACCTGGTCGGTCTTGACTATGGCTACACCTTC. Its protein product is CAWSYLVGLDYGYTF.

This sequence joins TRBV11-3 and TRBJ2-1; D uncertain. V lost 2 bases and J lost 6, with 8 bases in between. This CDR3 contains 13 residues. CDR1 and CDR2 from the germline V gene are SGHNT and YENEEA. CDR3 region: CASSLLPVNEQFF. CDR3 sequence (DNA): TGTGCCAGCAGCTTATTGCCCGTCAATGAGCAGTTCTTC.

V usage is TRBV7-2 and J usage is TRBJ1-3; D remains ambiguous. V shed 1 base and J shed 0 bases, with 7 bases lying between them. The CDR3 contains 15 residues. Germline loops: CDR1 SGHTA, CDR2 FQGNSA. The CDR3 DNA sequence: TGTGCCAGCAGCTTAGGGGCCCCCTCTGGAAACACCATATATTTT. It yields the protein CASSLGAPSGNTIYF.

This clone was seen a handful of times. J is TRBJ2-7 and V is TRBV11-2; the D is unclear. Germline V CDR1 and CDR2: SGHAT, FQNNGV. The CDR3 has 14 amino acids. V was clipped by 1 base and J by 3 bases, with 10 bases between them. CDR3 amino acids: CASSLGLVLYEQYF. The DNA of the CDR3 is TGTGCCAGCAGCTTAGGGCTAGTCCTCTACGAGCAGTACTTC. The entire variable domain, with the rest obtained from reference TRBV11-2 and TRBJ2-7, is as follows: EAGVAQSPRYKIIEKRQSVAFWCNPISGHATLYWYQQILGQGPKLLIQFQNNGVVDDSQLPKDRFSAERLKGVDSTLKIQPAKLEDSAVYLCASSLGLVLYEQYFGPGTRLTVT.

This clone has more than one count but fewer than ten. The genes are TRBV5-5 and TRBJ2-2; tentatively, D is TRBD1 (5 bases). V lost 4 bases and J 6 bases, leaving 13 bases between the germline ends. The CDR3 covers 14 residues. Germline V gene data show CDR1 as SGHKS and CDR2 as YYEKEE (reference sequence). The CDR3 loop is CASSTPRGSGELFF. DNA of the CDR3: TGTGCCAGCAGCACTCCAAGGGGTTCCGGGGAGCTGTTTTTT.

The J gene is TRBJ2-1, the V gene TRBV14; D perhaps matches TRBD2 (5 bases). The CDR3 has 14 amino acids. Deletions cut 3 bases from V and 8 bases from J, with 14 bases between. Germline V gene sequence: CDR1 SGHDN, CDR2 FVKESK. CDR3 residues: CASSQLTTFDEQFF. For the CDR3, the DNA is TGTGCCAGCAGCCAGCTGACTACTTTCGATGAGCAGTTCTTC.

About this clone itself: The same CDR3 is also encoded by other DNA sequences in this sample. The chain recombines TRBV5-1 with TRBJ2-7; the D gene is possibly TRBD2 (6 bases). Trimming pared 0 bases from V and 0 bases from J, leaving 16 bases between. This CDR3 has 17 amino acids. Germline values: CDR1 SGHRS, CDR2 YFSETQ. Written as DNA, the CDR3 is TGCGCCAGCAGCTTGGTGTTAGCAGGAGGGAGCTCCTACGAGCAGTACTTC. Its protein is CASSLVLAGGSSYEQYF.

The CDR3, as DNA: TGTGCCAGCAGCTCAAGACTAGCGGGACTCTACGAGCAGTACTTC. Translating gives CASSSRLAGLYEQYF. V usage is TRBV7-9 and J usage is TRBJ2-7, with TRBD2 identical over 11 bases. V lost 4 bases to trimming and J lost 3 bases; unmatched junction nucleotides: 5. Germline V gene lookup returns CDR1 SEHNR and CDR2 FQNEAQ (reference sequence). The CDR3 is 15 residues long.

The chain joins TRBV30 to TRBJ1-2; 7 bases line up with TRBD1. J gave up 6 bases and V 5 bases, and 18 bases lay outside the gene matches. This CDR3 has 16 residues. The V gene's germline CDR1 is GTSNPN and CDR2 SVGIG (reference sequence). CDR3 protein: CAWGTMNRGDTHGYTF. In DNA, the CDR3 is TGTGCCTGGGGGACAATGAACAGGGGCGATACCCATGGCTACACCTTC.

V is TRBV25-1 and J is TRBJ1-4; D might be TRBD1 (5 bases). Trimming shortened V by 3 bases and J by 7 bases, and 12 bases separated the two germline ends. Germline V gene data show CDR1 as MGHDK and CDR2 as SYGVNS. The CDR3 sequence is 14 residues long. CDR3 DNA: TGTGCCAGCAGTGATATCCAGGGTCCTGAAAAACTGTTTTTT. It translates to CASSDIQGPEKLFF.

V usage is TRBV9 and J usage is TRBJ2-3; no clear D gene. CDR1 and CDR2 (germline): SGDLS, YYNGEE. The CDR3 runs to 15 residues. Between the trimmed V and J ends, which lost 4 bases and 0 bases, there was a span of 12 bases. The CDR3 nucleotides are TGTGCCAGCAGCCGCATGCGGTCTAGCACAGATACGCAGTATTTT. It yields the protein CASSRMRSSTDTQYF.

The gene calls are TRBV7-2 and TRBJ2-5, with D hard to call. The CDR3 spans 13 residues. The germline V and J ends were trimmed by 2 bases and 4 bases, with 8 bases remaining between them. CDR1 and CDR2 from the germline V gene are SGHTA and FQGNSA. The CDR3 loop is CASSLWSVETQYF. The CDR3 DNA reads TGTGCCAGCAGCTTATGGTCGGTAGAGACCCAGTACTTC.

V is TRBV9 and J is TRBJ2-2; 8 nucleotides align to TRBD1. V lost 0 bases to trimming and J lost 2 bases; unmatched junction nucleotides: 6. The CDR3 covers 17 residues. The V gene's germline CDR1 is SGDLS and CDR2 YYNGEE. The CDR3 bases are TGTGCCAGCAGCGTAGTGGACAGGGACCTAAACACCGGGGAGCTGTTTTTT. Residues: CASSVVDRDLNTGELFF.

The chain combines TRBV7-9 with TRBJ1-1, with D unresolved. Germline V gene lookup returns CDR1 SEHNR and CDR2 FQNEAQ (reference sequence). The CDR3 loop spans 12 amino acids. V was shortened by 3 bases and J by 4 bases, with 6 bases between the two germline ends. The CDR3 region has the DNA TGTGCCAGCAGCTTTTTATCCACTGAAGCTTTCTTT. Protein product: CASSFLSTEAFF.

CDR3 in DNA: TGTGCCAGCAGCCAAGGGCCCCCTCTCAATGAGCAGTTCTTC. This codes for CASSQGPPLNEQFF. The chain is built from TRBV4-2 and TRBJ2-1; the D is unclear. Per germline, CDR1 LGHNA and CDR2 YNFKEQ. With 1 base removed from V and 6 bases from J, the gap between germline ends came to 10 bases. CDR3 length: 14 amino acids.

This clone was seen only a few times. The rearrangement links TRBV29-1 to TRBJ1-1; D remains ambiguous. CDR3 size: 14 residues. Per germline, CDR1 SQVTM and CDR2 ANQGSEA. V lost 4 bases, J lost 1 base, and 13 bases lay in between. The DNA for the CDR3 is TGCAGCGTTGCTCTAGGCAGACCGAACACTGAAGCTTTCTTT. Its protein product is CSVALGRPNTEAFF.

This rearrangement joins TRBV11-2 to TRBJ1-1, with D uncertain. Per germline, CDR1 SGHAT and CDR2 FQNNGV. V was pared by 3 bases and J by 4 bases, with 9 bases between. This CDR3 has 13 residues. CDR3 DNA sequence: TGTGCCAGCAGCTTCACGGGTCTCACTGAAGCTTTCTTT. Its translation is CASSFTGLTEAFF.